A selection of T cell receptor beta chains follows, all from one sample in a study of cytomegalovirus exposure and HLA in healthy donors. The table came from immunoSEQ multiplex PCR; TCRdb's copy has only in-frame clones and leaves some out. The sample consists of roughly 150,000 clones, around 75% of them appearing once. The source material was PBMCs. The receptors shown here come from a man aged 18 to 35 in good health and CMV-seropositive. The CDR3 runs from the conserved cysteine through the conserved F or W. A D gene is named only where the DNA matches it firmly. Only part of the rows carry a size: once, few, many, or a class if the clone is expanded.

14	NA	TRBJ2-7	TRBV5-1	NA	CASTKVAGIHEQYF	TGCGCCAGCACCAAGGTCGCGGGAATCCACGAGCAGTACTTC
15	NA	TRBJ2-3	TRBV9	TRBD1	CASSVGTGSTDTQYF	TGTGCCAGCAGCGTAGGGACAGGGAGCACAGATACGCAGTATTTT
15	NA	TRBJ2-7	TRBV6-1	TRBD1	CASSEGRGPGYEQYF	TGTGCCAGCAGTGAAGGCAGGGGGCCAGGCTACGAGCAGTACTTC
14	NA	TRBJ1-4	TRBV2	TRBD1	CATQTGESNEKLFF	TGTGCCACCCAAACAGGGGAAAGTAATGAAAAACTGTTTTTT
16	NA	TRBJ2-3	TRBV29-1	TRBD2	CSVWTSGRSSTDTQYF	TGCAGCGTTTGGACTAGCGGGAGGTCTAGCACAGATACGCAGTATTTT
18	NA	TRBJ1-1	TRBV28	TRBD1	CASSEIRGRLGANTEAFF	TGTGCCAGCAGCGAGATCAGGGGGCGCTTGGGGGCGAACACTGAAGCTTTCTTT
15	NA	TRBJ2-7	TRBV27	NA	CASSLGGLEPYEQYF	TGTGCCAGCAGTTTGGGGGGACTGGAACCCTACGAGCAGTACTTC
12	NA	TRBJ1-2	TRBV7-9	NA	CASSYPGFGYTF	TGTGCCAGCAGCTACCCAGGGTTCGGCTACACCTTC
12	NA	TRBJ2-7	TRBV30	NA	CACYRNTYEQYF	TGTGCCTGTTACAGGAATACCTACGAGCAGTACTTC
15	NA	TRBJ2-1	TRBV27	NA	CASSFRVGGSDEQFF	TGTGCCAGCAGTTTCAGGGTTGGGGGGTCGGATGAGCAGTTCTTC
12	few	TRBJ2-7	TRBV29-1	NA	CSVTWGHYEQYF	TGCAGCGTGACCTGGGGCCACTACGAGCAGTACTTC
14	NA	TRBJ1-3	TRBV11-2	NA	CASSLSSSGNTIYF	TGTGCCAGCAGTCTGTCGAGCTCTGGAAACACCATATATTTT
15	NA	TRBJ2-7	TRBV11-2	TRBD2	CASQLLAGAAYEQYF	TGTGCCAGCCAGCTTCTAGCGGGGGCAGCCTACGAGCAGTACTTC
13	NA	TRBJ2-7	TRBV14	NA	CASSQASRGVAYF	TGTGCCAGCAGCCAAGCCTCGCGGGGCGTGGCGTACTTC
13	NA	TRBJ1-1	TRBV9	NA	CASSVVEGAEAFF	TGTGCCAGCAGCGTAGTTGAAGGGGCTGAAGCTTTCTTT
15	NA	TRBJ2-5	TRBV2	NA	CASQAAGLPLETQYF	TGTGCCAGCCAAGCGGCCGGGTTGCCTCTAGAGACCCAGTACTTC
18	once	TRBJ1-5	TRBV25-1	TRBD1	CASSGGTGTGNGNQPQHF	TGTGCCAGCAGTGGTGGGACAGGGACCGGGAACGGCAATCAGCCCCAGCATTTT
15	once	TRBJ1-6	TRBV6-1	NA	CASSEAPYTNSPLHF	TGTGCCAGCAGTGAAGCCCCCTATACGAATTCACCCCTCCACTTT
11	NA	TRBJ2-1	TRBV9	NA	CASGGYNEQFF	TGTGCCAGCGGAGGATACAATGAGCAGTTCTTC
14	NA	TRBJ2-7	TRBV18	TRBD1	CASSLGQGASEQYF	TGTGCCAGCTCGCTAGGACAGGGGGCGAGCGAGCAGTACTTC
15	NA	TRBJ2-7	TRBV7-8	TRBD2	CASSQLAGAPYEQYF	TGTGCCAGCAGCCAACTAGCGGGTGCCCCCTACGAGCAGTACTTC
15	once	TRBJ2-2	TRBV5-1	TRBD2	CASSTLAGGTGELFF	TGCGCCAGCAGCACCCTAGCGGGAGGCACCGGGGAGCTGTTTTTT
15	NA	TRBJ1-1	TRBV7-9	TRBD1	CASSSKSTGATEAFF	TGTGCCAGCAGCTCGAAATCAACAGGGGCCACTGAAGCTTTCTTT
11	NA	TRBJ1-5	TRBV7-2	NA	CASSLGSAQHF	TGTGCCAGCAGCTTAGGTTCGGCCCAGCATTTT
15	NA	TRBJ1-3	TRBV28	NA	CASSLDRLAGNTIYF	TGTGCCAGCAGTTTAGACAGGTTGGCTGGAAACACCATATATTTT
16	few	TRBJ2-7	TRBV5-8	TRBD2	CASSPGLGDSGDEQYF	TGTGCCAGCAGCCCCGGATTAGGTGACAGCGGGGACGAGCAGTACTTC
15	NA	TRBJ1-1	TRBV9	TRBD1	CASSGRGPKNTEAFF	TGTGCCAGCAGCGGCAGGGGGCCTAAGAACACTGAAGCTTTCTTT
17	once	TRBJ2-3	TRBV19	NA	CASSIVRGKWNTDTQYF	TGTGCCAGTAGTATAGTTCGGGGAAAGTGGAACACAGATACGCAGTATTTT
17	few	TRBJ2-1	TRBV4-1	NA	CASSQVLVGLTYNEQFF	TGCGCCAGCAGCCAAGTTTTGGTTGGACTTACTTACAATGAGCAGTTCTTC
15	NA	TRBJ1-3	TRBV13	TRBD1	CASSLGQGSGNTIYF	TGTGCCAGCAGCCTGGGACAGGGGTCTGGAAACACCATATATTTT
16	NA	TRBJ2-3	TRBV5-1	TRBD2	CASSQGLAGSTDTQYF	TGCGCCAGCAGCCAAGGACTAGCGGGAAGCACAGATACGCAGTATTTT
17	NA	TRBJ2-5	TRBV6-1	TRBD2	CASSEGRLAVSGGTQYF	TGTGCCAGCAGTGAAGGGCGCCTAGCGGTTAGCGGAGGGACCCAGTACTTC
10	NA	TRBJ2-7	TRBV20-1	NA	CSATLYEQYF	TGCAGTGCTACCCTATACGAGCAGTACTTC
16	NA	TRBJ1-5	TRBV19	TRBD1	CASRYRDRGPYQPQHF	TGTGCCAGTCGATACCGGGACAGGGGGCCTTATCAGCCCCAGCATTTT
13	NA	TRBJ2-7	TRBV5-1	NA	CASSPSSSYEQYF	TGCGCCAGCAGCCCATCTAGCTCCTACGAGCAGTACTTC
16	NA	TRBJ2-1	TRBV5-4	TRBD2	CASSSTTSGRRSEQFF	TGTGCCAGCAGCTCAACGACTAGCGGGAGGAGGAGTGAGCAGTTCTTC
14	NA	TRBJ1-4	TRBV6-1	NA	CASSEVGGGEKLFF	TGTGCCAGCAGTGAAGTCGGAGGTGGTGAAAAACTGTTTTTT
12	NA	TRBJ2-7	TRBV11-3	TRBD1	CASSFTGGRQYF	TGTGCCAGCAGCTTTACAGGGGGGAGGCAGTACTTC
14	NA	TRBJ1-5	TRBV10-2	NA	CASSDRSSNQPQHF	TGCGCCAGCAGTGACAGATCTAGCAATCAGCCCCAGCATTTT
14	NA	TRBJ2-2	TRBV28	NA	CASRPPAEGGELFF	TGTGCCAGCAGACCTCCGGCCGAGGGCGGGGAGCTGTTTTTT
16	NA	TRBJ1-2	TRBV5-1	NA	CASSLFGQGFNYGYTF	TGCGCCAGCAGCTTGTTTGGGCAGGGGTTTAACTATGGCTACACCTTC
16	NA	TRBJ2-7	TRBV28	TRBD2	CASIRVSGRGPYEQYF	TGTGCCAGCATTCGGGTTAGCGGGAGGGGCCCCTACGAGCAGTACTTC
14	NA	TRBJ2-7	TRBV11-2	TRBD2	CASRLAGGPREQYF	TGTGCCAGCAGGCTAGCGGGAGGGCCGAGGGAGCAGTACTTC
15	few	TRBJ2-2	TRBV30	NA	CAWSVKRSHTGELFF	TGTGCCTGGAGTGTAAAGCGGTCGCACACCGGGGAGCTGTTTTTT
15	NA	TRBJ2-7	TRBV14	NA	CASSHHRGRRYEQYF	TGTGCCAGCAGTCACCATAGAGGGAGAAGGTACGAGCAGTACTTC
15	few	TRBJ2-1	TRBV11-2	TRBD2	CASSISGRAYNEQFF	TGTGCCAGCAGCATCAGCGGGAGGGCCTACAATGAGCAGTTCTTC
20	NA	TRBJ2-6	TRBV10-2	TRBD2	CASSETVLAGEGSGANVLTF	TGCGCCAGCAGTGAAACGGTTCTAGCGGGAGAGGGGTCTGGGGCCAACGTCCTGACTTTC
14	NA	TRBJ2-7	TRBV25-1	NA	CASVTTVNPHEQYF	TGTGCCAGCGTCACAACAGTCAACCCCCACGAGCAGTACTTC
16	few	TRBJ2-1	TRBV5-1	NA	CASSFLQGSSYNEQFF	TGCGCCAGCAGCTTCCTACAGGGCAGCTCCTACAATGAGCAGTTCTTC
15	NA	TRBJ1-2	TRBV9	NA	CASSVAGTGLAGYTF	TGTGCCAGCAGCGTAGCGGGAACAGGGTTGGCGGGCTACACCTTC
15	NA	TRBJ2-1	TRBV6-6	TRBD2	CASRAGGPTYNEQFF	TGTGCCAGCAGGGCGGGAGGGCCTACTTACAATGAGCAGTTCTTC
17	NA	TRBJ1-1	TRBV28	TRBD1	CASRSSRAGGLWGEAFF	TGTGCCAGCAGGAGTTCCAGGGCAGGGGGCTTATGGGGCGAAGCTTTCTTT